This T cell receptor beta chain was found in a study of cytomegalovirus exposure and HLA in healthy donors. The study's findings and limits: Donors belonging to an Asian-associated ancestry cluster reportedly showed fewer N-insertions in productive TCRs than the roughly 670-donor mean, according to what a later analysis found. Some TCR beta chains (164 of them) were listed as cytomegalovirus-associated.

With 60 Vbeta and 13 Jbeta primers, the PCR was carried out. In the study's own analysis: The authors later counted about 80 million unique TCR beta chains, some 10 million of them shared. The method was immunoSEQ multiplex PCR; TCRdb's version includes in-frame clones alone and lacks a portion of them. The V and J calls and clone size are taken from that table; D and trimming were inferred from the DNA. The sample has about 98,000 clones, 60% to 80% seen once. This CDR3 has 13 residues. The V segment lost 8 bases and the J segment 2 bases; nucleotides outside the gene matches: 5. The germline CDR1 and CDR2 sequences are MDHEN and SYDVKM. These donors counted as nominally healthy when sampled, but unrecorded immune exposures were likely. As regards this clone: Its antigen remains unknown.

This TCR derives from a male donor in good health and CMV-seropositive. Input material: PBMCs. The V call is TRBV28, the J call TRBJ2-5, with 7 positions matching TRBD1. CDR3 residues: CASCPGQQETQYF. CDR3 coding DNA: TGTGCCAGCTGTCCGGGACAGCAAGAGACCCAGTACTTC.